The 30 T cell receptor beta chains below were found in one sample sequenced in a study of Graves' ophthalmopathy and Graves' hyperthyroidism. RNA served as the template for amplifying TCR beta CDR3 regions. Amplification began with first-round RT-PCR using HTBI primers, then second-round multiplex PCR was performed. TCRdb re-derived calls from the multiplex PCR reads in MiXCR, one entry per CDR3 protein. Among about 620,000 distinct CDR3 sequences, approximately 22% were seen once, and the ten largest hold 7.1%. The material sequenced was peripheral blood. Every receptor here comes from a woman under 30 with stable Graves' hyperthyroidism. Some clones in this sample may be carry-over from other donors' samples.

The chain recombines TRBV12-3 or TRBV12-4 with TRBJ1-1, with 8 bases matching TRBD1. This CDR3 spans 11 amino acids. Unmatched junction bases numbered 5, after V lost 6 bases and J lost 11 bases. CDR3 amino acids: CASSRDRKAFF. CDR3 in DNA: TGTGCCAGCAGCCGGGACAGGAAGGCTTTCTTT.

This clonotype was counted a few times. The V call is TRBV3-1, the J call TRBJ2-7; the D gene is possibly TRBD2 (5 bases). The CDR3 is made up of 15 amino acids. Germline assignment: CDR1 LGHDT and CDR2 YNNKEL (reference sequence). V was cut by 1 base and J by 0 bases, with 10 bases left in between. The chain's CDR3 is CASSQGEAGSYEQYF. CDR3 nucleotides: TGTGCCAGCAGCCAAGGTGAGGCGGGCTCCTACGAGCAGTACTTC.

This clonotype was observed once. The rearrangement links TRBV28 to TRBJ2-7; the D gene could be TRBD1 or TRBD2 (5 bases each). The CDR3 extends over 14 amino acids. CDR1 is MDHEN, CDR2 SYDVKM, per germline. Trimming left V 2 bases short and J 6 bases short, with 14 bases between. CDR3 loop: CASSLPGPSVEQYF. DNA of the CDR3: TGTGCCAGCAGTTTACCGGGACCCTCGGTCGAGCAGTACTTC.

The J gene is TRBJ1-2, the V gene TRBV11-3; D perhaps matches TRBD1 (6 bases). V was pared by 5 bases and J by 0 bases, with 13 bases between. CDR1 is SGHNT and CDR2 is YENEEA in the germline V gene. The CDR3 extends over 15 amino acids. The CDR3 sequence: CASSPGQIANYGYTF. DNA of the CDR3: TGTGCCAGCAGCCCAGGACAGATAGCTAACTATGGCTACACCTTC.

This clonotype was picked up many times. The chain joins TRBV3-1 to TRBJ1-6, with TRBD1 as a possible D gene (5 bases). V was clipped by 0 bases and J by 9 bases, with 9 bases between them. This CDR3 region has 14 residues. Germline values: CDR1 LGHDT, CDR2 YNNKEL (reference sequence). The CDR3 region is CASSQDHGGSPLHF. CDR3 sequence (DNA): TGTGCCAGCAGCCAAGATCATGGGGGTTCACCCCTCCACTTT. Supplemented by reference TRBV3-1 and TRBJ1-6, the full variable domain reads DTAVSQTPKYLVTQMGNDKSIKCEQNLGHDTMYWYKQDSKKFLKIMFSYNNKELIINETVPNRFSPKSPDKAHLNLHINSLELGDSAVYFCASSQDHGGSPLHFGNGTRLTVT.

The genes are TRBV19 and TRBJ2-7; possible D gene TRBD2, 5 bases. The CDR3 spans 14 residues. In germline, CDR1 is LNHDA, CDR2 SQIVND (reference sequence). The V gene lost 6 bases and the J gene lost 2 bases, with 14 bases spanning the gap. CDR3 region: CASRTTAGTYEQYF. CDR3 DNA sequence: TGTGCCAGTAGGACGACCGCGGGCACCTACGAGCAGTACTTC.

The CDR3 protein is CASRRGGPTGLDQPQHF. CDR3 sequence (DNA): TGTGCCAGCAGACGGGGGGGGCCAACAGGGTTGGATCAGCCCCAGCATTTT. The chain combines TRBV27 with TRBJ1-5, with a weak D call TRBD1 (6 bases). This CDR3 contains 17 residues. V was cut by 6 bases and J by 5 bases, with 23 bases left in between. Per germline, CDR1 MNHEY and CDR2 SMNVEV (reference sequence).

This clonotype has ten or more counts. This chain joins TRBV29-1 and TRBJ1-1; TRBD1 matches 8 bases. The CDR3 covers 16 residues. Germline V CDR1 and CDR2: SQVTM, ANQGSEA. Germline trimming cut 3 bases from V and 3 bases from J; bases unmatched to any gene: 12. Here the CDR3 reads CSVEGQGAAGDTEAFF. CDR3 bases: TGCAGCGTTGAGGGCCAGGGGGCGGCTGGGGACACTGAAGCTTTCTTT.

This rearrangement joins TRBV12-3 or TRBV12-4 to TRBJ2-5; D remains ambiguous. V lost 6 bases to trimming and J lost 3 bases, with 8 bases between them. This CDR3 has 12 residues. The CDR3 bases are TGTGCCAGCAGCCTTAATGAAGAGACCCAGTACTTC. Protein product: CASSLNEETQYF.

In its sample, this clonotype was seen a few times. A much larger clone sits a single nucleotide away, making a read error possible. The chain uses TRBV30 and TRBJ1-1, with D possibly matching TRBD1 (5 bases). The CDR3 is made up of 15 amino acids. Germline V gene data show CDR1 as GTSNPN and CDR2 as SVGIG (reference sequence). CDR3 residues: CAWSVRGHTNTEACF. The CDR3 coding sequence is TGTGCCTGGAGTGTACGTGGACATACGAACACTGAAGCTTGCTTT. Variable domain in full (rest from reference TRBV30 and TRBJ1-1): SQTIHQWPATLVQPVGSPLSLECTVEGTSNPNLYWYRQAAGRGLQLLFYSVGIGQISSEVPQNLSASRPQDRQFILSSKKLLLSDSGFYLCAWSVRGHTNTEACFGQGTRLTVV.

The chain has TRBV4-1 and TRBJ2-7; the D is unclear. Between the trimmed V and J ends, which lost 0 bases and 7 bases, there was a span of 10 bases. Germline CDR1 MGHRA, CDR2 YSYEKL. The CDR3 contains 13 residues. CDR3 coding DNA: TGCGCCAGCAGCCAAGACTTGTGGCGAGAGCAGTACTTC. Translated, it gives CASSQDLWREQYF.

This sequence joins TRBV6-1 and TRBJ2-5; TRBD2 matches at 7 bases. V lost 7 bases, J lost 4 bases, and 9 bases stayed unmatched. From germline, CDR1 is MNHNS and CDR2 SASEGT. The CDR3 runs to 14 residues. The CDR3: CASKFGGGGETQYF. The CDR3 nucleotides are TGTGCCAGCAAATTTGGGGGGGGAGGAGAGACCCAGTACTTC.

A single count supports this clonotype. This chain connects TRBV2 to TRBJ1-1, with no clear D. The ends were cut back, 1 base at V and 1 base at J, with 10 bases in the middle. CDR1 and CDR2 (germline): SNHLY, FYNNEI. The CDR3 is 15 residues long. The CDR3 DNA sequence: TGTGCCAGCAGTGAAGGAGCGGTAGGGAACACTGAAGCTTTCTTT. Translated: CASSEGAVGNTEAFF.

This clonotype occurred many times. This chain uses TRBV7-9 with TRBJ1-5, with D perhaps TRBD1 (6 bases). With 5 bases removed from V and 6 bases from J, the gap between germline ends came to 11 bases. The CDR3 has 13 amino acids. The V gene's germline CDR1 is SEHNR and CDR2 FQNEAQ (reference sequence). In DNA, the CDR3 is TGTGCCAGCAGCAGCGAAGGGGGTCAGCCCCAGCATTTT. This encodes CASSSEGGQPQHF.

The chain is built from TRBV12-3 or TRBV12-4 and TRBJ2-3, with D perhaps TRBD2 (6 bases). There are 13 residues in the CDR3. V lost 5 bases, J lost 3 bases, and 9 bases lay in between. The CDR3 protein is CASSILATDTQYF. The CDR3 region has the DNA TGTGCCAGCAGTATACTAGCAACAGATACGCAGTATTTT.

The sample holds many counts of this clonotype. The chain uses TRBV20-1 and TRBJ1-6; tentatively, D is TRBD1 (5 bases). Trimming removed 2 bases from V and 10 bases from J, with 9 bases in between. CDR1 and CDR2 (germline): DFQATT, SNEGSKA (reference sequence). The CDR3 runs 12 residues. The CDR3 loop is CSARQGPSPLHF. CDR3 bases: TGCAGTGCTAGACAGGGCCCCTCACCCCTCCACTTT.

This clonotype came up many times. The V and J genes are TRBV9 and TRBJ1-2; 8 nucleotides line up with TRBD1. This CDR3 is 13 amino acids long. Trimming took 0 bases from V and 8 from J; bases not matched to a gene: 3. The V gene's germline CDR1 is SGDLS and CDR2 YYNGEE. The CDR3 spells CASSVEQGEGYTF. As DNA, the CDR3 is TGTGCCAGCAGCGTAGAACAGGGGGAAGGCTACACCTTC.

This clonotype has a count of ten or more. The V call is TRBV14, the J call TRBJ2-7, with 8 bases lining up with TRBD1. Looked up from germline, CDR1 is SGHDN and CDR2 is FVKESK. The V gene end was trimmed by 0 bases and the J gene end by 3 bases; junction bases not matched to a gene: 4. This CDR3 is built from 15 residues. CDR3: CASSQEVTGGYEQYF. The CDR3 DNA reads TGTGCCAGCAGCCAAGAGGTAACAGGGGGCTACGAGCAGTACTTC.

This clonotype was recorded at least ten times. The chain employs TRBV7-2 and TRBJ2-4; TRBD2 might be the D (7 bases). V gave up 6 bases and J gave up 7 bases, with 19 bases separating them. CDR1 SGHTA and CDR2 FQGNSA come from the germline V gene. The CDR3 has 15 amino acids. The CDR3 bases are TGTGCCAGCAGACGGGAGGCAGGGGCCGGGAACATTCAGTACTTC. Translation gives CASRREAGAGNIQYF. The variable domain in full, with the rest retrieved from reference TRBV7-2 and TRBJ2-4, is GAGVSQSPSNKVTEKGKDVELRCDPISGHTALYWYRQSLGQGLEFLIYFQGNSAPDKSGLPSDRFSAERTGGSVSTLTIQRTQQEDSAVYLCASRREAGAGNIQYFGAGTRLSVL.

A note on this clonotype: The junction and the germline gene differ at one end; a read error may be behind it. The V and J genes are TRBV6-1 and TRBJ2-2; 10 bases agree with TRBD1. Germline CDR1 reads MNHNS; CDR2 reads SASEGT. The CDR3 consists of 15 residues. CDR3 region: CASSGQGAGTGEPFF. For the CDR3, the DNA is TGTGCCAGCAGTGGACAGGGGGCTGGAACCGGGGAGCCGTTTTTT.

This clonotype has more than one count but fewer than ten. The rearrangement uses TRBV6-5 and TRBJ1-6; D is ambiguous. V lost 0 bases to trimming and J lost 6 bases, with 9 bases between them. CDR1 is MNHEY and CDR2 is SVGAGI in the germline V gene. This CDR3 spans 15 amino acids. The CDR3, as DNA: TGTGCCAGCAGTTACTCAACAGTTGCTAATTCACCCCTCCACTTT. Its translation: CASSYSTVANSPLHF.

This clonotype has a count of ten or more. This chain links TRBV7-6 with TRBJ1-2; TRBD1 matches 8 bases. Trimming took 5 bases from V and 6 from J; bases not matched to a gene: 14. The CDR3 loop spans 16 amino acids. Germline V gives CDR1 SGHVS, CDR2 FNYEAQ. In nucleotides, the CDR3 is TGTGCCAGCAGCCCAGGAGGTTCAGGGGGCGCCCATGGCTACACCTTC. Translation: CASSPGGSGGAHGYTF.

This clonotype was picked up a small number of times. The chain uses TRBV7-6 and TRBJ1-6; D might be TRBD1 (5 bases). CDR3 length: 18 residues. Germline V gene lookup returns CDR1 SGHVS and CDR2 FNYEAQ. V was cut by 5 bases and J by 0 bases, with 17 bases left in between. CDR3 DNA sequence: TGTGCCAGCAGCCCGGACCCGGGGGTGAGCTCCTATAATTCACCCCTCCACTTT. Amino acid sequence: CASSPDPGVSSYNSPLHF.

This clonotype was counted many times. This chain uses TRBV6-1 with TRBJ1-2, with 7 nucleotides matching TRBD1. CDR1 and CDR2 (germline): MNHNS, SASEGT. J lost 2 bases, V lost 6 bases, and 9 bases had no gene match. This CDR3 has 15 residues. The CDR3: CASSDRDSENYGYTF. Written as DNA, the CDR3 is TGTGCCAGCAGCGACCGGGACAGCGAGAACTATGGCTACACCTTC.

Ten or more counts support this clonotype. This chain joins TRBV24-1 and TRBJ2-5, with 12 bases fitting TRBD2. The germline V gene encodes CDR1 KGHDR and CDR2 SFDVKD. The CDR3 contains 16 residues. V was pared by 4 bases and J by 3 bases, with 5 bases of the junction left unmatched. CDR3 sequence (DNA): TGTGCCACCAGTGACCCTAGCGGGGGGGCCGAAGAGACCCAGTACTTC. It codes for CATSDPSGGAEETQYF.

Only a few counts were recorded for this clonotype. The chain uses TRBV6-1 and TRBJ2-7, with 7 bases fitting TRBD1. With 4 bases clipped from V and 3 bases from J, the junction kept 3 bases outside the gene matches. Germline CDR1 MNHNS, CDR2 SASEGT. The CDR3 is 13 residues long. CDR3 sequence (DNA): TGTGCCAGCAGTGCAAACAGGGGCTACGAGCAGTACTTC. Its protein is CASSANRGYEQYF.

This clonotype was counted only a few times. It may be a read error: a sequence one base away is much more abundant. V and J are TRBV6-1 and TRBJ1-6, with D possibly being TRBD1 (6 bases). Trimming stripped 4 bases from V and 11 bases from J, with 21 bases between. CDR1 and CDR2 from the germline V gene are MNHNS and SASEGT. The CDR3 is made up of 16 amino acids. The CDR3 nucleotides read TGTGCCAGCAGTGGTCGACAGGAGCCTCGGAATCCACCCCTCCACTTT. This encodes CASSGRQEPRNPPLHF.

The CDR3 protein is CASSYLDGRVGEQYF. The CDR3 region has the DNA TGTGCCAGCAGTTACTTGGACGGGAGAGTCGGCGAGCAGTACTTC. This rearrangement joins TRBV6-5 to TRBJ2-7; maybe TRBD2 (6 bases). The V and J ends lost 1 base and 6 bases respectively, with 16 bases between them. CDR1 MNHEY and CDR2 SVGAGI come from the germline V gene. The CDR3 spans 15 residues.

V usage is TRBV7-9 and J usage is TRBJ1-6; 11 nucleotides match TRBD1. Germline V gene data show CDR1 as SEHNR and CDR2 as FQNEAQ (reference sequence). The ends lost 5 bases at V and 0 bases at J; junction bases unmatched: 12. The CDR3 length is 20 residues. CDR3 coding DNA: TGTGCCAGCAGCGATCGGACAGGGGGCCCTGTTAGCTCCTATAATTCACCCCTCCACTTT. It encodes CASSDRTGGPVSSYNSPLHF.

The V gene is TRBV28, the J gene TRBJ2-7, with 9 bases fitting TRBD1. Trimming removed 4 bases from V and 6 bases from J; junction bases left unmatched: 13. CDR1 MDHEN and CDR2 SYDVKM come from the germline V gene. This CDR3 spans 16 amino acids. This CDR3 is CASSSPHHRGRPEQYF. DNA of the CDR3: TGTGCCAGCAGTTCCCCCCACCACAGGGGGCGCCCCGAGCAGTACTTC.